This T cell receptor beta chain was documented in a study of human T cells and chemical hapten exposure. Study-level results: Sensitization with DPC brought no change to TCRs above 1 in 1000 in frequency.

As concerns this clonotype: Its antigen is currently unknown.

Time point given: patch test 2, 6 weeks after DPC sensitization. Noted treatment: therapeutic diphenylcyclopropenone sensitization with weekly scalp DPC. TCRdb analysed the RACE reads with MiXCR anew, one entry per CDR3 protein. The sample includes 65,000 to 100,000 distinct CDR3 sequences, less than 8.5% of them seen just once. Trimming took 2 bases from V and 4 from J, leaving 9 bases between them. Germline V gives CDR1 SGHTA, CDR2 FQGNSA. This CDR3 spans 13 amino acids. The chain combines TRBV7-2 with TRBJ2-7; D call uncertain. The material was whole blood, obtained in connection with sensitization to the hapten diphenylcyclopropenone (DPC). The sequence came from a woman in her twenties or thirties with alopecia areata. Some clones in this sample may be carry-over from other donors' samples. Written as DNA, the CDR3 is TGTGCCAGCAGCTTAAGTCCTGGGTACGAGCAGTACTTC. Translating it yields CASSLSPGYEQYF.